The 15 T cell receptor beta chains below all came from one sample that was sequenced in a study of T-cell memory formation after mild COVID-19. TCRdb re-derived calls from the 5' RACE reads in MiXCR, one entry per CDR3 protein. The table lists 550,000 to 700,000 distinct CDR3 sequences, roughly 18% of them singletons. Sequences were obtained from PBMCs or a T cell subset sorted from them (not recorded which). All receptors derive from an adult woman who had mild COVID-19 (a few samples of this study predate the infection). Cell type and time point are not known.

The genes are TRBV10-3 and TRBJ1-1; perhaps TRBD1 as D (5 bases). There are 11 residues in the CDR3. V shed 11 bases and J shed 5 bases, with 12 bases lying between them. The V gene's germline CDR1 is ENHRY and CDR2 SYGVKD. The CDR3 nucleotides read TGTGCCGCCCGTGGGGCGACTGAAGCTTTCTTT. This translates into CAARGATEAFF.

This clonotype occurred a few times. The junction departs from the called germline gene at one end, perhaps through a read error. The chain recombines TRBV11-2 with TRBJ2-7; no reliable D call. This CDR3 is built from 13 residues. Germline CDR1 and CDR2: SGHAT and FQNNGV. CDR3 DNA sequence: TGTGCCAGCAGCCGCCAGATACCCTACGGGCAGTACTTC. Protein sequence: CASSRQIPYGQYF.

This clonotype was picked up many times. The V call is TRBV4-1, the J call TRBJ2-7; D might be TRBD1 (5 bases). This CDR3 comprises 16 residues. The ends were cut back, 5 bases at V and 2 bases at J, with 19 bases in the middle. Germline V CDR1 and CDR2: MGHRA, YSYEKL. CDR3 region: CASSDSTARGAYEQYF. For the CDR3, the DNA is TGCGCCAGCAGCGACTCGACAGCCCGTGGGGCCTACGAGCAGTACTTC.

In this sample, this clonotype turned up a few times. The chain joins TRBV5-5 to TRBJ1-5; possibly TRBD1 for D (6 bases). The V end lost 5 bases, the J end lost 2 bases, and 11 bases lay between the germline ends. CDR1 and CDR2 from the germline V gene are SGHKS and YYEKEE (reference sequence). CDR3 length equals 14 residues. The CDR3 DNA sequence: TGTGCCAGCAGGTGGGACATCGGCAATCAGCCCCAGCATTTT. Translated, it gives CASRWDIGNQPQHF.

This clonotype was counted only a few times. This chain uses TRBV2 with TRBJ2-1, with D unclear. This CDR3 is 11 amino acids long. Trimming removed 3 bases from V and 13 bases from J, with 10 bases in between. CDR1 and CDR2 (germline): SNHLY, FYNNEI. The CDR3 sequence is CASSEGPRQFF. The DNA for the CDR3 is TGTGCCAGCAGTGAGGGCCCGCGACAGTTCTTC. The entire variable domain, with the rest obtained from reference TRBV2 and TRBJ2-1, is as follows: EPEVTQTPSHQVTQMGQEVILRCVPISNHLYFYWYRQILGQKVEFLVSFYNNEISEKSEIFDDQFSVERPDGSNFTLKIRSTKLEDSAMYFCASSEGPRQFFGPGTRLTVL.

The chain combines TRBV7-9 with TRBJ2-1; weak D call: TRBD1 (6 bases). The CDR3 consists of 16 residues. The germline V gene has CDR1 SEHNR and CDR2 FQNEAQ (reference sequence). V was shortened by 0 bases and J by 8 bases, with 17 bases between the two germline ends. The CDR3 coding sequence is TGTGCCAGCAGCTTAGCGGTCCCCGCAGGGGTACATGAGCAGTTCTTC. This sequence encodes CASSLAVPAGVHEQFF.

The chain is built from TRBV12-3 or TRBV12-4 and TRBJ1-1; D remains unclear. V lost 0 bases, J lost 0 bases, and 8 bases lay in between. CDR3 size: 15 residues. The CDR3 loop reads CASSLAPRMNTEAFF. The CDR3 coding sequence is TGTGCCAGCAGTTTAGCACCCAGGATGAACACTGAAGCTTTCTTT.

In this sample, this clonotype turned up a few times. This chain uses TRBV7-9 with TRBJ2-4; TRBD1 matches at 8 bases. Germline V gene data show CDR1 as SEHNR and CDR2 as FQNEAQ (reference sequence). This CDR3 is 17 amino acids long. V dropped 4 bases and J dropped 0; count of bases not matched to a gene: 8. This chain's CDR3 is CASSSRGTGSAKNIQYF. The CDR3 DNA reads TGTGCCAGCAGCTCCCGAGGGACAGGATCAGCCAAAAACATTCAGTACTTC. The full variable domain, with the rest looked up from reference TRBV7-9 and TRBJ2-4, is DTGVSQNPRHKITKRGQNVTFRCDPISEHNRLYWYRQTLGQGPEFLTYFQNEAQLEKSRLLSDRFSAERPKGSFSTLEIQRTEQGDSAMYLCASSSRGTGSAKNIQYFGAGTRLSVL.

This clonotype occurred a few times. V gene TRBV15 combines with J gene TRBJ2-3, with a tentative D call TRBD2 (5 bases). CDR1 and CDR2 from the germline V gene are LNHNV and YYDKDF (reference sequence). Trimming stripped 5 bases from V and 2 bases from J, with 17 bases between. The CDR3 spans 16 residues. In DNA, the CDR3 is TGTGCCACCAGCCCGGTCGAGGGCGAACTCACAGATACGCAGTATTTT. Translation gives CATSPVEGELTDTQYF.

The rearrangement links TRBV7-9 to TRBJ1-2; 7 bases line up with TRBD1. V shed 5 bases, J shed 5 bases, and the junction held 5 bases outside the gene matches. Looked up from germline, CDR1 is SEHNR and CDR2 is FQNEAQ (reference sequence). This CDR3 is built from 13 residues. The CDR3 reads CASSTGQKYGYTF. DNA of the CDR3: TGTGCCAGCAGCACGGGACAGAAGTATGGCTACACCTTC. Using reference TRBV7-9 and TRBJ1-2 for the parts outside the CDR3, the full variable domain is DTGVSQNPRHKITKRGQNVTFRCDPISEHNRLYWYRQTLGQGPEFLTYFQNEAQLEKSRLLSDRFSAERPKGSFSTLEIQRTEQGDSAMYLCASSTGQKYGYTFGSGTRLTVV.

The chain couples TRBV30 to TRBJ1-4; a weak D match, TRBD1 (5 bases). The CDR3 extends over 13 amino acids. Germline CDR1 GTSNPN, CDR2 SVGIG (reference sequence). Trimming removed 7 bases from V and 11 bases from J, with 20 bases in between. The CDR3: CASPLGAGRKLFF. CDR3 bases: TGTGCCTCCCCCCTCGGGGCAGGGAGGAAACTGTTTTTT.

This clonotype showed up just a few times. This sequence joins TRBV6-5 and TRBJ1-4; 8 positions match TRBD1. Per the germline V gene, CDR1 is MNHEY and CDR2 is SVGAGI. The CDR3 loop spans 15 amino acids. Trimming at V came to 6 bases and at J to 12 bases, leaving 15 bases not matched to a gene. CDR3 residues: CASSKGQVGYGELFF. DNA of the CDR3: TGTGCCAGCAGCAAGGGACAGGTGGGCTACGGGGAACTGTTTTTT.

The chain is built from TRBV12-3 or TRBV12-4 and TRBJ2-3; TRBD2 agrees at 11 bases. The CDR3 sequence is 15 residues long. V dropped 6 bases and J dropped 3; count of bases not matched to a gene: 5. CDR3 protein: CASSIPSGGTDTQYF. As DNA, the CDR3 is TGTGCCAGCAGCATTCCTAGCGGGGGGACAGATACGCAGTATTTT.

The V call is TRBV27, the J call TRBJ2-5; 9 nucleotides match TRBD2. The V and J ends lost 6 bases and 4 bases, in that order; junction bases with no gene match: 9. This CDR3 contains 15 residues. Germline V gives CDR1 MNHEY, CDR2 SMNVEV (reference sequence). CDR3 in DNA: TGTGCCAGCAGAAGTAGCGGGGGCTATGGAGAGACCCAGTACTTC. Its translation is CASRSSGGYGETQYF.

J is TRBJ2-7 and V is TRBV6-6; D is uncertain. The V gene lost 6 bases and the J gene lost 2 bases, with 23 bases spanning the gap. Germline lookup yields CDR1 MNHNY and CDR2 SVGAGI (reference sequence). The CDR3 runs 17 residues. CDR3: CASREPSGDPAAYEQYF. Written as DNA, the CDR3 is TGTGCCAGCAGGGAGCCCTCCGGAGACCCAGCCGCCTACGAGCAGTACTTC.